This T cell receptor beta chain was captured by sequencing in a study of blood T cell repertoires in COVID-19. Whole-study context: Acute and convalescent COVID-19 samples came from the United States, Italy and Spain.

The method was immunoSEQ multiplex PCR; TCRdb's version includes in-frame clones alone and lacks a portion of them. The sample has around 130,000 clones; roughly 84% are singletons. CDR1 and CDR2 (germline): SQVTM, ANQGSEA. Trimming shortened V by 7 bases and J by 1 base, and 13 bases separated the two germline ends. This CDR3 region has 13 residues. The specimen was peripheral blood. The genes are TRBV29-1 and TRBJ1-1, with a tentative D call TRBD1 (6 bases). This clonotype was obtained from a human donor in a cohort sampled during active COVID-19. DNA of the CDR3: TGCAGCGCAGTATGGACAGAGAACACTGAAGCTTTCTTT. It is translated as CSAVWTENTEAFF.